This T cell receptor (beta chain) was identified in a study of T cells in Graves' hyperthyroidism and ophthalmopathy. Trimming shortened V by 7 bases and J by 0 bases, and 15 bases separated the two germline ends. This CDR3 has 15 amino acids. CDR1 and CDR2 from the germline V gene are ENHRY and SYGVKD. Amplification yielded TCR beta CDR3 regions, with RNA transcripts as the source. A set of HTBI primers served as the primers for a first-round RT-PCR of the TCR CDR3. TCRdb itself ran the multiplex PCR reads through MiXCR, one entry per CDR3 protein. The repertoire has about 570,000 distinct CDR3 sequences, 46% of them found once; the top ten carry under 20%. Thyroid ultrasound and orbital computed tomography, with clinical symptoms and serum thyroxine and TRAb, informed diagnoses.

Sequences were obtained from peripheral blood or thyroid tissue (not recorded which). The chain links TRBV10-3 to TRBJ2-5; possible D gene TRBD1, 6 bases. This sequence originates from an adult woman with Graves' disease, either hyperthyroidism or ophthalmopathy (not recorded which). The DNA for the CDR3 is TGTGCCATCAAGGAGACAGGAACGTACCAAGAGACCCAGTACTTC. This encodes CAIKETGTYQETQYF.